These 31 T cell receptor beta chains share one sample of origin, sequenced in a study of T cell responses to AZD1222 COVID-19 vaccine. Measured with immunoSEQ multiplex PCR; TCRdb has only the in-frame clones, and not every one. The sample has more than 150,000 clones, approximately 91% seen once. The sequences come from peripheral blood, collected 28 days after the second AZD1222 dose. The receptors stem from an adult who received the AZD1222 COVID-19 vaccine.

The rearrangement uses TRBV5-5 and TRBJ1-3; 7 positions agree with TRBD1. CDR1 is SGHKS, CDR2 YYEKEE, per germline (reference sequence). The junction had 3 bases not matched to a gene; V was cut back by 4 bases and J by 2 bases. The CDR3 sequence is 14 residues long. CDR3 coding DNA: TGTGCCAGCAGCCAGACAGGGACTGGAAACACCATATATTTT. Translating it yields CASSQTGTGNTIYF.

This clone was recorded once. The chain recombines TRBV3-1 (or the pseudogene TRBV3-2) with TRBJ1-4; tentative D call: TRBD1 (5 bases). Germline CDR1 reads LGHDT; CDR2 reads YNNKEL (reference sequence). V was clipped by 5 bases and J by 10 bases, with 20 bases between them. The CDR3 is made up of 15 amino acids. CDR3 loop: CASSYPSGKNGKLFF. The CDR3 DNA reads TGTGCCAGCAGCTACCCTTCAGGGAAGAACGGAAAACTGTTTTTT.

This sequence joins TRBV11-2 and TRBJ1-2; the match to TRBD1 covers 8 bases. The CDR3 covers 15 residues. Germline loops: CDR1 SGHAT, CDR2 FQNNGV. The J segment lost 3 bases and the V segment lost 5 bases, leaving 8 bases of the junction unmatched. The CDR3 spells CASSPTTGVYYGYTF. CDR3 nucleotide sequence: TGTGCCAGCAGCCCCACGACAGGGGTGTACTATGGCTACACCTTC.

The chain recombines TRBV27 with TRBJ2-1; 15 nucleotides line up with TRBD2. CDR1 and CDR2 (germline): MNHEY, SMNVEV (reference sequence). Germline trimming cut 5 bases from V and 0 bases from J; bases unmatched to any gene: 14. The CDR3 is 21 amino acids. CDR3 residues: CASSPGLAGGPPTYSYNEQFF. The CDR3 DNA sequence: TGTGCCAGCAGTCCAGGACTAGCGGGAGGGCCCCCGACATACTCCTACAATGAGCAGTTCTTC.

The rearrangement uses TRBV28 and TRBJ2-1, with 10 nucleotides matching TRBD2. This CDR3 is built from 17 residues. V lost 6 bases, J lost 6 bases, and 14 bases stayed unmatched. Germline assignment: CDR1 MDHEN and CDR2 SYDVKM. CDR3 protein: CASSGLFSSGSSNEQFF. CDR3 DNA: TGTGCCAGCAGCGGGTTATTTTCTAGCGGGAGTAGCAATGAGCAGTTCTTC.

The rearrangement joins TRBV7-3 to TRBJ2-1, with 10 bases that match TRBD2. Germline V gene lookup returns CDR1 SGHTA and CDR2 FQGTGA. CDR3 size: 18 residues. The V gene end was trimmed by 0 bases and the J gene end by 1 base; junction bases not matched to a gene: 6. CDR3 protein: CASSLTGASGSSYNEQFF. The CDR3 DNA is TGTGCCAGCAGCTTAACTGGGGCTAGCGGGAGTTCCTACAATGAGCAGTTCTTC.

The chain employs TRBV27 and TRBJ2-3; 8 bases fit TRBD2. From germline, CDR1 is MNHEY and CDR2 SMNVEV (reference sequence). The CDR3 is 16 residues long. Trimming took 5 bases from V and 6 from J; bases not matched to a gene: 13. The CDR3 sequence is CASSPQLAGRGDTQYF. Here the CDR3 DNA reads TGTGCCAGCAGTCCCCAACTCGCCGGGAGGGGGGATACGCAGTATTTT.

The rearrangement joins TRBV19 to TRBJ2-7; TRBD1 might be the D (6 bases). V was shortened by 3 bases and J by 7 bases, with 19 bases between the two germline ends. CDR1 LNHDA and CDR2 SQIVND come from the germline V gene (reference sequence). The CDR3 loop spans 15 amino acids. The CDR3 DNA is TGTGCCAGTAGTATCGGCACAACAGGGTTGAGTGAGCAGTACTTC. It translates to CASSIGTTGLSEQYF. Based on the CDR3 plus reference TRBV19 and TRBJ2-7, the full variable domain is DGGITQSPKYLFRKEGQNVTLSCEQNLNHDAMYWYRQDPGQGLRLIYYSQIVNDFQKGDIAEGYSVSREKKESFPLTVTSAQKNPTAFYLCASSIGTTGLSEQYFGPGTRLTVT.

J is TRBJ2-7 and V is TRBV3-1 (or the pseudogene TRBV3-2); D may be TRBD1 or TRBD2 (5 bases each). The V end lost 1 base, the J end lost 2 bases, and 12 bases lay between the germline ends. The CDR3 length is 15 residues. Germline CDR1 is LGHDT and CDR2 is YNNKEL (reference sequence). This CDR3 reads CASSQGLGRPYEQYF. In DNA, the CDR3 is TGTGCCAGCAGCCAAGGTTTGGGACGGCCCTACGAGCAGTACTTC.

The V gene is TRBV5-5, the J gene TRBJ2-4; TRBD1 matches 7 bases. In germline, CDR1 is SGHKS, CDR2 YYEKEE (reference sequence). The junction had 13 bases not matched to a gene; V was cut back by 4 bases and J by 0 bases. The CDR3 extends over 18 amino acids. As DNA, the CDR3 is TGTGCCAGCAGCGGGGACAGAAAACCCGTCGTAGCCAAAAACATTCAGTACTTC. Its protein is CASSGDRKPVVAKNIQYF. The whole variable domain, filled in from reference TRBV5-5 and TRBJ2-4, reads DAGVTQSPTHLIKTRGQQVTLRCSPISGHKSVSWYQQVLGQGPQFIFQYYEKEERGRGNFPDRFSARQFPNYSSELNVNALLLGDSALYLCASSGDRKPVVAKNIQYFGAGTRLSVL.

This clone appeared once. This sequence joins TRBV6-5 and TRBJ1-5; perhaps TRBD1 as D (6 bases). The CDR3 is 13 residues long. V was trimmed by 7 bases and J by 6 bases, leaving 13 bases between them. Germline V gene lookup returns CDR1 MNHEY and CDR2 SVGAGI. The CDR3 sequence is CASTLGGGQPQHF. The CDR3 DNA is TGTGCCAGCACCTTGGGGGGCGGTCAGCCCCAGCATTTT.

V usage is TRBV6-6 and J usage is TRBJ2-3, with 7 bases lining up with TRBD1. CDR1 is MNHNY and CDR2 is SVGAGI in the germline V gene (reference sequence). The junction had 6 bases not matched to a gene; V was cut back by 6 bases and J by 0 bases. CDR3 size: 15 residues. This chain's CDR3 is CASSEGARSTDTQYF. The CDR3 DNA reads TGTGCCAGCAGCGAGGGGGCGCGGAGCACAGATACGCAGTATTTT.

The rearrangement uses TRBV30 and TRBJ1-1, with 9 bases identical to TRBD1. J lost 1 base, V lost 2 bases, and 5 bases had no gene match. Germline CDR1 reads GTSNPN; CDR2 reads SVGIG (reference sequence). This CDR3 contains 15 residues. CDR3 region: CAWSPSGQGNTEAFF. The CDR3, as DNA: TGTGCCTGGAGTCCCTCGGGACAGGGGAACACTGAAGCTTTCTTT.

V usage is TRBV7-8 and J usage is TRBJ1-2; 9 bases fit TRBD1. V shed 5 bases, J shed 8 bases, and the junction held 12 bases outside the gene matches. The CDR3 is made up of 15 amino acids. Germline CDR1 and CDR2: SGHVS and FQNEAQ. CDR3 sequence reads: CASSPGQGTIYGYTF. The CDR3 DNA is TGTGCCAGCAGCCCAGGACAGGGGACTATTTACGGCTACACCTTC.

J is TRBJ2-3 and V is TRBV19, with 9 nucleotides matching TRBD2. Trimming cost V 10 bases and J 5 bases; bases outside gene matches: 16. This CDR3 is 16 amino acids long. Germline CDR1 reads LNHDA; CDR2 reads SQIVND (reference sequence). The CDR3 nucleotides are TGTGCCACAGGAAAAGGACTAGCGATGAGTCGAGATACGCAGTATTTT. As protein: CATGKGLAMSRDTQYF.

The chain couples TRBV7-9 to TRBJ1-5; D call uncertain. This CDR3 has 16 amino acids. Trimming removed 1 base from V and 1 base from J, with 11 bases in between. In germline, CDR1 is SEHNR, CDR2 FQNEAQ (reference sequence). The CDR3 DNA reads TGTGCCAGCAGCTTAGGGTCGGGGAACAGCAATCAGCCCCAGCATTTT. Protein product: CASSLGSGNSNQPQHF.

This chain connects TRBV18 to TRBJ1-1, with D tentatively TRBD1 (6 bases). V was pared by 11 bases and J by 6 bases, with 28 bases between. The CDR3 sequence is 16 residues long. Per the germline V gene, CDR1 is KGHSH and CDR2 is LQKENI. The CDR3 reads CAPTSPPDSRFAEAFF. CDR3 nucleotides: TGTGCCCCAACCAGCCCCCCGGACAGCCGATTCGCTGAAGCTTTCTTT.

V is TRBV11-2 and J is TRBJ1-6; 7 nucleotides match TRBD1. The CDR3 spans 12 residues. From germline, CDR1 is SGHAT and CDR2 FQNNGV. V dropped 5 bases and J dropped 13; count of bases not matched to a gene: 5. CDR3 in DNA: TGTGCCAGCAGCCCAGACAGGGTCCCCCTCCACTTT. Translation gives CASSPDRVPLHF.

This chain uses TRBV18 with TRBJ1-1; no clear D gene. Trimming left V 4 bases short and J 2 bases short, with 8 bases between. This CDR3 contains 13 residues. Germline lookup yields CDR1 KGHSH and CDR2 LQKENI. CDR3 amino acids: CASSLGINTEAFF. In DNA, the CDR3 is TGTGCCAGCTCACTGGGTATAAACACTGAAGCTTTCTTT.

J is TRBJ2-5 and V is TRBV5-1, with TRBD2 matching 7 bases. Unmatched junction bases numbered 12, after V lost 9 bases and J lost 1 base. The CDR3 runs to 15 residues. The germline gives CDR1 SGHRS, CDR2 YFSETQ. The CDR3 sequence: CATRGSGRVQETQYF. The CDR3 coding sequence is TGCGCCACCCGCGGGAGTGGGAGAGTCCAAGAGACCCAGTACTTC. The whole variable domain, remainder taken from reference TRBV5-1 and TRBJ2-5, is KAGVTQTPRYLIKTRGQQVTLSCSPISGHRSVSWYQQTPGQGLQFLFEYFSETQRNKGNFPGRFSGRQFSNSRSEMNVSTLELGDSALYLCATRGSGRVQETQYFGPGTRLLVL.

This chain uses TRBV27 with TRBJ1-2; D remains unclear. The V gene's germline CDR1 is MNHEY and CDR2 SMNVEV (reference sequence). The CDR3 length is 13 residues. Trimming took 0 bases from V and 4 from J, leaving 6 bases between them. The DNA of the CDR3 is TGTGCCAGCAGTTTATCGAACAGCTATGGCTACACCTTC. It translates to CASSLSNSYGYTF.

V gene TRBV9 combines with J gene TRBJ2-6; D possibly corresponds to TRBD2 (7 bases). Germline loops: CDR1 SGDLS, CDR2 YYNGEE. The CDR3 is made up of 17 amino acids. V lost 4 bases to trimming and J lost 3 bases, with 17 bases between them. The CDR3 bases are TGTGCCAGCAGCACCTCCGGGGGGCAGGTTGGGGCCAACGTCCTGACTTTC. It is translated as CASSTSGGQVGANVLTF. Using reference TRBV9 and TRBJ2-6 for the parts outside the CDR3, the full variable domain is DSGVTQTPKHLITATGQRVTLRCSPRSGDLSVYWYQQSLDQGLQFLIQYYNGEERAKGNILERFSAQQFPDLHSELNLSSLELGDSALYFCASSTSGGQVGANVLTFGAGSRLTVL.

The chain is built from TRBV12-5 and TRBJ2-3, with D possibly called TRBD1 or TRBD2 (7 bases each). V lost 7 bases to trimming and J lost 4 bases, with 24 bases between them. Germline assignment: CDR1 LGHNT and CDR2 FRNRAP. This CDR3 has 17 amino acids. The CDR3 DNA is TGTGCTAGTGCCCCGACCAGGGGGGCGGGAGTCCCAGATACGCAGTATTTT. This codes for CASAPTRGAGVPDTQYF.

This sequence joins TRBV9 and TRBJ2-7; D gene ambiguous. The germline V gene has CDR1 SGDLS and CDR2 YYNGEE. Trimming shortened V by 0 bases and J by 0 bases, and 16 bases separated the two germline ends. The CDR3 consists of 17 residues. The CDR3 loop is CASSVGDGRTSSYEQYF. The CDR3 DNA reads TGTGCCAGCAGCGTAGGAGACGGGCGAACCAGCTCCTACGAGCAGTACTTC.

The chain couples TRBV19 to TRBJ1-2, with D possibly matching TRBD1 (6 bases). V gave up 5 bases and J gave up 5 bases, with 18 bases separating them. The CDR3 has 15 residues. Germline CDR1 and CDR2: LNHDA and SQIVND (reference sequence). The CDR3 region has the DNA TGTGCCAGTAGTCGGCACTCGACAGGAGCTTATGGCTACACCTTC. Amino acids: CASSRHSTGAYGYTF.

V is TRBV10-3 and J is TRBJ2-2; D tentatively fits TRBD1 or TRBD2 (5 bases each). The CDR3 extends over 13 amino acids. The V gene lost 6 bases and the J gene lost 10 bases, with 15 bases spanning the gap. Germline loops: CDR1 ENHRY, CDR2 SYGVKD. CDR3 bases: TGTGCCATCAGCCCAGGGTCGGGGAAGGAGCTGTTTTTT. Translation gives CAISPGSGKELFF.

CDR3 loop: CASSPSEAYEQYF. The CDR3 DNA reads TGTGCCAGCAGCCCCTCTGAGGCCTACGAGCAGTACTTC. The chain uses TRBV5-4 and TRBJ2-7, with D hard to call. The V gene's germline CDR1 is SGHNT and CDR2 YYREEE (reference sequence). The length of the CDR3 is 13 residues. Trimming pared 4 bases from V and 2 bases from J, leaving 10 bases between.

This clone was recorded a few times. This chain joins TRBV11-2 and TRBJ1-3; D gene ambiguous. CDR1 SGHAT and CDR2 FQNNGV come from the germline V gene. The CDR3 extends over 15 amino acids. Trimming removed 1 base from V and 0 bases from J, with 7 bases in between. The chain's CDR3 is CASSLVAGSGNTIYF. The CDR3, as DNA: TGTGCCAGCAGCTTAGTGGCGGGCTCTGGAAACACCATATATTTT. The complete variable domain, with remaining parts taken from reference TRBV11-2 and TRBJ1-3, reads EAGVAQSPRYKIIEKRQSVAFWCNPISGHATLYWYQQILGQGPKLLIQFQNNGVVDDSQLPKDRFSAERLKGVDSTLKIQPAKLEDSAVYLCASSLVAGSGNTIYFGEGSWLTVV.

The chain joins TRBV19 to TRBJ1-5; 7 bases line up with TRBD1. This CDR3 has 14 amino acids. Per germline, CDR1 LNHDA and CDR2 SQIVND (reference sequence). Trimming removed 5 bases from V and 7 bases from J; junction bases left unmatched: 8. CDR3 nucleotide sequence: TGTGCCAGTAGTGACCGACAGGGACCCCAGCCCCAGCATTTT. It specifies CASSDRQGPQPQHF. Using reference TRBV19 and TRBJ1-5 for the parts outside the CDR3, the full variable domain is DGGITQSPKYLFRKEGQNVTLSCEQNLNHDAMYWYRQDPGQGLRLIYYSQIVNDFQKGDIAEGYSVSREKKESFPLTVTSAQKNPTAFYLCASSDRQGPQPQHFGDGTRLSIL.

The rearrangement joins TRBV27 to TRBJ2-7, with no clear D. Germline assignment: CDR1 MNHEY and CDR2 SMNVEV (reference sequence). V was trimmed by 2 bases and J by 2 bases, leaving 13 bases between them. This CDR3 contains 15 residues. In nucleotides, the CDR3 is TGTGCCAGCAGTTTAGCTGGTCTGGGAACCTACGAGCAGTACTTC. Protein sequence: CASSLAGLGTYEQYF.

Concerning this clone: A junction end diverges from the germline sequence, so it may reflect a read error. The J gene is TRBJ1-1, the V gene TRBV7-7; D is unresolved. Germline CDR1 is SSHAT and CDR2 is FNYEAQ (reference sequence). This CDR3 comprises 13 residues. CDR3 sequence (DNA): TGTGCTAGCAGCTTAAGGGCCGACACTGAAGCTTTCTTT. Its translation: CASSLRADTEAFF.